This paragraph covers one T cell receptor (beta chain) sequence. Its antigen is not identified. Clones were sequenced by immunoSEQ multiplex PCR, and TCRdb holds only the in-frame ones, with some missing. The repertoire has fewer than 35,000 clones, roughly three quarters of them found once; the top ten carry approximately 25%. The V end lost 4 bases, the J end lost 6 bases, and 10 bases lay between the germline ends. The CDR3 sequence is 13 residues long. Per germline, CDR1 SGHAT and CDR2 FQNNGV. Time point described: week 11, during vaccination. Vaccination used 300 ug of mutant IDH1 20-mer peptide per dose, with topical imiquimod. This entry comes from a study of a mutant IDH1 vaccine in newly diagnosed glioma. Study summary: Treated patients had a mean age of 40.4 years and a sex split that was roughly 60% male and roughly 40% female.

The sequenced sample was PBMCs, obtained from a glioma patient whose treatment included an IDH1 peptide vaccine. This chain links TRBV11-2 with TRBJ2-1; D gene unclear. This clonotype was obtained from a man aged 30 to 39 with glioma. In DNA, the CDR3 is TGTGCCAGCAGCTACCAGTCCCTCAATGAGCAGTTCTTC. It translates to CASSYQSLNEQFF.